This T cell receptor beta chain was obtained from a study of blood T cell repertoires in COVID-19. It was within 2 weeks before study entry that exposed participants met a COVID-19 case. CDR1 is SEHNR and CDR2 is FQNEAQ in the germline V gene (reference sequence). The V and J ends lost 4 bases and 5 bases respectively, with 14 bases between them. The CDR3 is 14 residues long. The method was immunoSEQ multiplex PCR; TCRdb's version includes in-frame clones alone and lacks a portion of them. The table lists around 400,000 clones, approximately 93% of them singletons, with about 0.86% in the top ten. The chain couples TRBV7-9 to TRBJ1-1; weak D call: TRBD1 (6 bases). What was sequenced was PBMCs or T cells enriched from blood (not recorded which). The sequence came from a woman aged 40 to 50 who had been exposed to COVID-19. For the CDR3, the DNA is TGTGCCAGCAGCTACGCAGGGGAAAGGACTGAAGCTTTCTTT. This encodes CASSYAGERTEAFF.